This T cell receptor beta chain was captured in a study of T cells after yellow fever vaccination. Using its own MiXCR run on the 5' RACE reads, TCRdb lists one record per CDR3 protein. This sample has just under 600,000 distinct CDR3 sequences, with about 14% found just once. Germline CDR1 reads SGDLS; CDR2 reads YYNGEE. V was cut by 0 bases and J by 2 bases, with 15 bases left in between. The CDR3 covers 17 residues. The J gene is TRBJ1-3, the V gene TRBV9, with D maybe TRBD1 (5 bases). This sample comprised PBMCs, obtained on the day of the yellow fever booster vaccination. This sequence was found in a man aged 30-40 years who received the YFV17D yellow fever vaccine. The DNA for the CDR3 is TGTGCCAGCAGCGTAGGGGGGGACCCTAGACCTGGAAACACCATATATTTT. Translated, it gives CASSVGGDPRPGNTIYF.